These 29 T cell receptor beta chains came from one sample sequenced in a study of T cell clonality in common variable immunodeficiency. The protocol was immunoSEQ multiplex PCR, while the TCRdb copy is restricted to in-frame clones and leaves out a portion. The record shows tens of thousands of clones for this sample, with no singletons present. Sequences were obtained from peripheral blood mononuclear cells. The receptors derive from a person between 18 and 75 years old in good health.

About this clone itself: With the read ending 3 residues before the CDR3 end, the germline J gene is used to fill in that end. V gene TRBV19 combines with J gene TRBJ1-4, with D perhaps TRBD1 (5 bases). The CDR3 extends over 17 amino acids. Germline V gene lookup returns CDR1 LNHDA and CDR2 SQIVND (reference sequence). The sequenced part of the CDR3 DNA is TGTGCCAGTAGTAATCCGAGAAAGGGATCTGGGGCCAACGTA. Translating it yields CASSNPRKGSGANV. The whole CDR3 protein reads CASSNPRKGSGANVLFF.

This clone was recorded many times. Sequencing ends 3 residues short of the CDR3 end; the germline J gene provides the rest. V is TRBV7-9 and J is TRBJ1-4; D call uncertain. Germline V gene lookup returns CDR1 SEHNR and CDR2 FQNEAQ (reference sequence). V lost 6 bases to trimming and J lost 0 bases, with 11 bases between them. The length of the CDR3 is 15 residues. This chain's CDR3 is CASRARGATNEKLFF. Incomplete CDR3 DNA: TGTGCCAGCAGGGCTCGGGGTGCAACTAATGAAAAA.

This clone occurred many times. The CDR3 end falls 3 residues outside the read, so it is completed with the germline J gene. The chain combines TRBV20-1 with TRBJ1-2, with a possible D match to TRBD1 (6 bases). The germline V gene has CDR1 DFQATT and CDR2 SNEGSKA (reference sequence). Trimming removed 7 bases at V and 0 bases at J, with 12 bases between. The CDR3 consists of 13 residues. Partial CDR3 DNA: TGCAGTGTGAGGACAGAGCCTAACTATGGC. Residues: CSVRTEPNYG. The entire CDR3 protein reads CSVRTEPNYGYTF.

As for this clone: The read ends 3 residues before the CDR3 terminus; that terminus is restored from the germline J gene. This chain links TRBV7-9 with TRBJ2-5, with 11 bases identical to TRBD2. The CDR3 runs to 14 residues. Germline CDR1 reads SEHNR; CDR2 reads FQNEAQ (reference sequence). The trim removed 6 bases at V and 5 bases at J, leaving 5 bases unmatched. CDR3: CASSSSGGSETQYF. The part of the CDR3 DNA that was read is TGTGCCAGCAGTTCTAGCGGGGGGTCGGAGACC.

CDR3: CASSIGHLSSYEQYF. The CDR3 DNA, read in part, is TGTGCCAGTAGTATTGGACATCTCAGCTCCTACGAG. The chain carries TRBV19 and TRBJ2-7, with D perhaps TRBD1 (5 bases). The read ends 3 residues before the CDR3 terminus; that terminus is restored from the germline J gene. The ends were cut back, 3 bases at V and 0 bases at J, with 12 bases in the middle. The CDR3 extends over 15 amino acids. Germline V gene data show CDR1 as LNHDA and CDR2 as SQIVND (reference sequence).

This clone was observed many times. The read terminates 3 residues before the CDR3 end, so the remaining end is supplied by the germline J gene. V is TRBV18 and J is TRBJ2-1; D may be TRBD2 (5 bases). V lost 2 bases and J lost 8, with 22 bases in between. The CDR3 loop spans 17 amino acids. Germline CDR1 and CDR2: KGHSH and LQKENI. CDR3 DNA (partial): TGTGCCAGCTCACCAACCCCCGCCGGCACGGGGATCGATGAG. Its translation: CASSPTPAGTGIDE. The whole CDR3 protein reads CASSPTPAGTGIDEQFF.

This clone came up many times. The observed sequence ends 3 residues before the CDR3 terminus, with the missing tail filled in from the germline J gene. The V and J genes are TRBV7-3 and TRBJ2-5, with 8 bases fitting TRBD2. CDR1 and CDR2 (germline): SGHTA, FQGTGA. The CDR3 has 16 amino acids. The ends lost 5 bases at V and 2 bases at J; junction bases unmatched: 10. CDR3: CASSQPGLGEQETQYF. CDR3 DNA (partial): TGTGCCAGCAGCCAACCGGGACTAGGGGAACAAGAGACC.

The part of the CDR3 DNA that was read is TGCAGCGTTGGGACAGGCGGGGAGGAAAAA. This gives the protein CSVGTGGEEK. The CDR3, in full, reads CSVGTGGEEKLFF. The rearrangement joins TRBV29-1 to TRBJ1-4; 7 bases agree with TRBD1. The read terminates 3 residues ahead of where the CDR3 ends, so the germline J gene completes it. Trimming at V came to 4 bases and at J to 8 bases, leaving 7 bases not matched to a gene. CDR3 size: 13 residues. CDR1 and CDR2 (germline): SQVTM, ANQGSEA.

This clone has at least ten counts. The read ends 3 residues early relative to the CDR3; the germline J gene fills the gap. The chain couples TRBV6-1 to TRBJ2-4, with 7 bases that match TRBD2. The CDR3 contains 11 residues. Germline CDR1 MNHNS, CDR2 SASEGT. The sequenced CDR3 bases are TGTGCCAGCAGTGCTCGGGGGGTT. It specifies CASSARGV. The complete CDR3 protein is CASSARGVQYF.

Worth noting for this clone: The CDR3 end is not reached by the read, which stops 3 residues before it; the germline J gene fills it in. The chain uses TRBV7-2 and TRBJ1-2; perhaps TRBD1 as D (6 bases). This CDR3 is 13 amino acids long. Germline V gene data show CDR1 as SGHTA and CDR2 as FQGNSA. The part of the CDR3 DNA that was read is TGTGCCAGCAGCTATGGTCCAGGGGTCGAC. This translates into CASSYGPGVD. The full CDR3 reads CASSYGPGVDYTF. Filled out from reference TRBV7-2 and TRBJ1-2, the complete variable domain reads GAGVSQSPSNKVTEKGKDVELRCDPISGHTALYWYRQSLGQGLEFLIYFQGNSAPDKSGLPSDRFSAERTGGSVSTLTIQRTQQEDSAVYLCASSYGPGVDYTFGSGTRLTVV.

In this sample, this clone turned up many times. The CDR3 end lies 3 residues beyond the end of the read and is filled in from the germline J gene. This chain joins TRBV5-1 and TRBJ1-4; no clear D gene. CDR1 and CDR2 (germline): SGHRS, YFSETQ. Trimming left V 0 bases short and J 0 bases short, with 9 bases between. The CDR3 runs 16 residues. Incomplete CDR3 DNA: TGCGCCAGCAGCTTGGGGAGGACTGCAACTAATGAAAAA. Protein product: CASSLGRTATNEK. The complete CDR3 sequence is CASSLGRTATNEKLFF.

This clone was counted ten times or more. From the germline J gene comes the end of the CDR3, since the read stops 3 residues before it. The chain carries TRBV20-1 and TRBJ1-5; 10 nucleotides line up with TRBD1. V was clipped by 3 bases and J by 7 bases; unmatched bases: 15. Germline CDR1 DFQATT, CDR2 SNEGSKA (reference sequence). The CDR3 consists of 17 residues. The CDR3 here is CSARGGQGFGGSQPQHF. The CDR3 DNA, read in part, is TGCAGTGCTAGGGGGGGACAGGGGTTCGGAGGGAGCCAGCCC.

This clone was counted at least ten times. The CDR3 goes on 3 residues after the read ends, and that part is filled in from the germline J gene. This rearrangement joins TRBV7-3 to TRBJ2-5; 11 nucleotides match TRBD2. CDR3 length: 15 amino acids. Germline CDR1 reads SGHTA; CDR2 reads FQGTGA. Germline trimming cut 2 bases from V and 5 bases from J; bases unmatched to any gene: 4. CDR3 DNA, as far as it was read: TGTGCCAGCAGCTTATTAGCGGGGGGGCCTGAGACC. It yields the protein CASSLLAGGPET. From start to end, the CDR3 is CASSLLAGGPETQYF.

The sample holds many counts of this clone. With the read ending 3 residues before the CDR3 end, the germline J gene is used to fill in that end. This sequence joins TRBV19 and TRBJ1-1, with 7 bases that match TRBD1. There are 14 residues in the CDR3. Germline CDR1 LNHDA, CDR2 SQIVND (reference sequence). This CDR3 is CASRTLEWGQQAFF. Incomplete CDR3 DNA: TGTGCCAGTAGAACGCTAGAATGGGGACAGCAA.

This clone has ten or more counts. The CDR3 end is not reached by the read, which stops 3 residues before it; the germline J gene fills it in. The chain carries TRBV20-1 and TRBJ1-6; 9 positions match TRBD1. V lost 7 bases and J lost 9; bases outside the gene matches: 10. The CDR3 runs 14 residues. Germline CDR1 is DFQATT and CDR2 is SNEGSKA (reference sequence). Partial CDR3 DNA: TGCAGTGTCCCACCGGGACAGGGACTTTCACCC. Translating it yields CSVPPGQGLSP. The complete CDR3 sequence is CSVPPGQGLSPLHF.

This clone occurred many times. The read gets to within 3 residues of the CDR3 end, and the germline J gene fills in the rest. This chain connects TRBV12-5 to TRBJ2-2; 9 nucleotides align to TRBD1. The V gene's germline CDR1 is LGHNT and CDR2 FRNRAP. The CDR3 totals 18 residues. After removal of 4 bases from V and 0 bases from J, the junction contained 9 bases not matched to a gene. The covered CDR3 bases are TGTGCTAGTGGTTGGAGTGCCCGGGACAGGGCGAACACCGGGGAG. It codes for CASGWSARDRANTGE. The full CDR3 sequence reads CASGWSARDRANTGELFF.

This clone was detected ten times or more. Read data end 3 residues before the CDR3 end; the end is taken from the germline J gene. The V gene is TRBV7-3, the J gene TRBJ2-2; 11 positions match TRBD2. Trimming removed 4 bases from V and 10 bases from J; junction bases left unmatched: 5. The CDR3 totals 14 residues. Germline V CDR1 and CDR2: SGHTA, FQGTGA. Partial CDR3 DNA: TGTGCCAGCAGCTCACTAGCGGGGGCGCAGGAG. Translation: CASSSLAGAQE. The full-length CDR3 reads as CASSSLAGAQELFF.

With respect to this clone: The CDR3 end falls 3 residues outside the read, so it is completed with the germline J gene. The chain carries TRBV20-1 and TRBJ1-1; 7 bases agree with TRBD1. Trimming at V came to 0 bases and at J to 5 bases, leaving 9 bases not matched to a gene. CDR1 and CDR2 from the germline V gene are DFQATT and SNEGSKA (reference sequence). The CDR3 length is 15 residues. The CDR3: CSARDRSGGRTEAFF. The part of the CDR3 DNA that was read is TGCAGTGCTAGAGATAGGTCAGGGGGAAGGACTGAA.

This clone was picked up many times. The read ends 3 residues early relative to the CDR3; the germline J gene fills the gap. The chain is built from TRBV23-1 and TRBJ2-6, with D hard to call. TRBV23-1 is known as an ORF, though its function is uncertain. With 6 bases removed from V and 4 bases from J, the gap between germline ends came to 10 bases. The CDR3 is 14 amino acids. Incomplete CDR3 DNA: TGCGCCAGCAGCCCTATCCAAGGGGCCAACGTC. Translating it yields CASSPIQGANV. In full, the CDR3 reads CASSPIQGANVLTF.

This clone was counted ten times or more. Sequencing ends 3 residues short of the CDR3 end; the germline J gene provides the rest. The chain is built from TRBV19 and TRBJ2-7; tentatively, D is TRBD2 (7 bases). Per germline, CDR1 LNHDA and CDR2 SQIVND (reference sequence). Trimming shortened V by 1 base and J by 4 bases, and 26 bases separated the two germline ends. This CDR3 comprises 19 residues. The sequenced CDR3 bases are TGTGCCAGTAGTATAGTCGGCTTTAGTCGGGGGGCCAACGTTTACGAG. Amino acids: CASSIVGFSRGANVYE. The full CDR3 sequence reads CASSIVGFSRGANVYEQYF.

The sample holds many counts of this clone. The sequence runs out 3 residues before the end of the CDR3; the remainder is reconstructed from the germline J gene. This rearrangement joins TRBV7-2 to TRBJ2-1; tentative D call: TRBD2 (6 bases). Germline V gene data show CDR1 as SGHTA and CDR2 as FQGNSA. CDR3 size: 15 residues. V was clipped by 5 bases and J by 3 bases, with 14 bases between them. The CDR3 protein is CASSAAGTFYNEQFF. CDR3 DNA, as far as it was read: TGTGCCAGCAGCGCCGCCGGGACTTTCTACAATGAG.

Many counts were recorded for this clone. The read comes to an end 3 residues before the CDR3 does, leaving the germline J gene to fill in the end. This chain links TRBV20-1 with TRBJ2-3, with 14 positions matching TRBD2. The CDR3 consists of 15 residues. Germline V gene data show CDR1 as DFQATT and CDR2 as SNEGSKA (reference sequence). CDR3 amino acids: CSAPGLAGVKGAQYF. CDR3 DNA (partial): TGCAGTGCCCCGGGACTAGCGGGGGTGAAAGGGGCG.

This clone was recorded a few times. Read data end 3 residues before the CDR3 end; the end is taken from the germline J gene. The chain uses TRBV7-9 and TRBJ1-2, with D tentatively TRBD1 (5 bases). Germline CDR1 and CDR2: SEHNR and FQNEAQ (reference sequence). CDR3 length equals 14 residues. The CDR3 is CASSLGGTSYDYTF. The sequenced part of the CDR3 DNA is TGTGCCAGCAGCTTAGGGGGGACTTCCTACGAC.

There are a few counts of this clone. Coverage ceases 3 residues before the CDR3 finishes, and the germline J gene fills in the end. The gene calls are TRBV5-1 and TRBJ2-1; TRBD1 might be the D (6 bases). From germline, CDR1 is SGHRS and CDR2 YFSETQ. The CDR3 runs 15 residues. V lost 4 bases and J lost 7, with 18 bases in between. The CDR3 bases that were read are TGCGCCAGCAGCAGACAGGCATCATCACCAAATGAG. As protein: CASSRQASSPNE. The CDR3 in full is CASSRQASSPNEQFF.

This clone was seen ten or more times. The read finishes 3 residues shy of the CDR3 end, and the germline J gene is used to complete it. The chain employs TRBV20-1 and TRBJ1-2; TRBD1 aligns across 10 bases. Germline V CDR1 and CDR2: DFQATT, SNEGSKA (reference sequence). V lost 5 bases and J lost 7; bases outside the gene matches: 4. CDR3 length: 12 amino acids. CDR3 DNA, as far as it was read: TGCAGTGCTCGACAGGGGGCGCGTGGC. Translating gives CSARQGARG. The complete CDR3 reads CSARQGARGYTF.

This clone occurred many times. This CDR3 reads CASTISPGTGITSGANVLTF. The DNA read from the CDR3 is TGTGCCAGTACCATCAGTCCCGGGACAGGGATAACCTCTGGGGCCAACGTC. J is TRBJ2-6 and V is TRBV19, with 9 bases lining up with TRBD1. The CDR3 is cut off 3 residues early in the read; its end comes from the germline J gene. Per the germline V gene, CDR1 is LNHDA and CDR2 is SQIVND (reference sequence). The CDR3 sequence is 20 residues long. Unmatched junction bases numbered 16, after V lost 7 bases and J lost 0 bases.

This clone was seen repeatedly, ten times or more. Sequencing ends 3 residues short of the CDR3 end; the germline J gene provides the rest. The chain employs TRBV5-1 and TRBJ1-4; a possible D gene is TRBD1 (6 bases). The CDR3 sequence is 14 residues long. Germline loops: CDR1 SGHRS, CDR2 YFSETQ. Deletions cut 4 bases from V and 5 bases from J, with 12 bases between. Incomplete CDR3 DNA: TGCGCCAGCAGCACAGGGCTTTTAAATGAAAAA. Translating it yields CASSTGLLNEK. The full CDR3 protein is CASSTGLLNEKLFF.

This clone was picked up many times. The CDR3 end falls 3 residues outside the read, so it is completed with the germline J gene. The rearrangement joins TRBV2 to TRBJ1-2; TRBD1 is a possible D gene (6 bases). Germline V gene lookup returns CDR1 SNHLY and CDR2 FYNNEI. CDR3 length: 15 amino acids. V dropped 2 bases and J dropped 5 bases, with 15 bases sitting between them. The CDR3 loop reads CASSESLGARYGYTF. Incomplete CDR3 DNA: TGTGCCAGCAGTGAATCCCTGGGGGCGAGGTATGGC.

The sample holds many counts of this clone. The sequenced fragment ends 3 residues before the CDR3 boundary, so the rest is inferred from the germline J gene. V is TRBV30 and J is TRBJ1-4, with D possibly matching TRBD1 (5 bases). Germline V gene lookup returns CDR1 GTSNPN and CDR2 SVGIG (reference sequence). CDR3 length: 15 amino acids. Trimming shortened V by 3 bases and J by 6 bases, and 17 bases separated the two germline ends. The CDR3 loop is CAWSHPTTRDEKLFF. The sequenced part of the CDR3 DNA is TGTGCCTGGAGCCACCCCACAACCAGGGATGAAAAA.